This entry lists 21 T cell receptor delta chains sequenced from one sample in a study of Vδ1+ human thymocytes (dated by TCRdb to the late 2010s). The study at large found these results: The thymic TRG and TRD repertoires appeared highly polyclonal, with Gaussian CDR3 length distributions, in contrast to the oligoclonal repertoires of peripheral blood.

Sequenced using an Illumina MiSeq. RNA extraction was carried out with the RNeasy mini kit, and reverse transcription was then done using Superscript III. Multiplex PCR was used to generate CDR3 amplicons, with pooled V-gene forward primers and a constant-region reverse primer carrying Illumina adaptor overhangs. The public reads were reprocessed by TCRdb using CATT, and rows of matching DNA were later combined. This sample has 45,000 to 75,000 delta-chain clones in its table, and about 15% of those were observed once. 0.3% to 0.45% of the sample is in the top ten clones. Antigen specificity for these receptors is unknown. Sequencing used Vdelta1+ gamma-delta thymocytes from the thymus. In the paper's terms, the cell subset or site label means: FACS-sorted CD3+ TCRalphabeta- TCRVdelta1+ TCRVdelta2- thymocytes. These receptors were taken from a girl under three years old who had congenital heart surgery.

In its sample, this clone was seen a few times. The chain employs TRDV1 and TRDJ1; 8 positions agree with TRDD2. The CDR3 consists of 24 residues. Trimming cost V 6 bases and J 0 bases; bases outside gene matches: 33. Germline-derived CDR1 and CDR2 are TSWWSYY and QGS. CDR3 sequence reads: CALGIGLPLPRAGEPRLYTDKLIF. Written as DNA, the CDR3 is TGTGCTCTTGGTATAGGCCTTCCCCTTCCTAGAGCGGGGGAACCCCGTTTGTACACCGATAAACTCATCTTT.

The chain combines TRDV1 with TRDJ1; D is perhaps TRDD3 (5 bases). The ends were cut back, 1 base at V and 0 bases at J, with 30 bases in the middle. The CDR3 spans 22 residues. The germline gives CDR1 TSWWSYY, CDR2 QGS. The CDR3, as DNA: TGTGCTCTTGGGGAACGGCCTAGTAGGCTATCCCCCGGGGGCCCAAACACCGATAAACTCATCTTT. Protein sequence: CALGERPSRLSPGGPNTDKLIF.

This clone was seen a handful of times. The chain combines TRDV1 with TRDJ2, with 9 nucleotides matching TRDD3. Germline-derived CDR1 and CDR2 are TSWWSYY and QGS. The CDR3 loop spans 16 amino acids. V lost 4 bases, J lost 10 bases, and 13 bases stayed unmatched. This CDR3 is CALGGFLRGIQGQLFF. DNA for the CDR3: TGTGCTCTTGGGGGATTCCTACGGGGGATACAGGGACAACTCTTCTTT.

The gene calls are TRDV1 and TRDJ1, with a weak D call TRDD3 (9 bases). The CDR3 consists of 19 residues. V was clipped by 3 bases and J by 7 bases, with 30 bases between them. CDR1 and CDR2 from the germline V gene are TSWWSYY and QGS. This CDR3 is CALGEPPLPTLGDLGKLIF. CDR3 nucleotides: TGTGCTCTTGGGGAGCCCCCACTTCCTACACTGGGGGACCTTGGTAAACTCATCTTT.

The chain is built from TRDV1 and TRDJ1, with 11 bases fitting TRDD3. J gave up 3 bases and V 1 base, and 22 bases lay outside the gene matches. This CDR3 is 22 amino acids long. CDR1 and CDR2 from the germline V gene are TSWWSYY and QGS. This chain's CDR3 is CALGEPSYASGVGDTPPDKLIF. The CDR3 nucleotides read TGTGCTCTTGGGGAACCTTCCTACGCCAGTGGGGTGGGGGATACGCCCCCCGATAAACTCATCTTT.

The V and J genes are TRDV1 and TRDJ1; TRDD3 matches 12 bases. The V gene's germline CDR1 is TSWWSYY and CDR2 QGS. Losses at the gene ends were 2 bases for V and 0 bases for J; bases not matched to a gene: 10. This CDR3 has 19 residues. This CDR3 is CALGEGPVLGDTYTDKLIF. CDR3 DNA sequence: TGTGCTCTTGGGGAAGGGCCCGTACTGGGGGATACCTACACCGATAAACTCATCTTT.

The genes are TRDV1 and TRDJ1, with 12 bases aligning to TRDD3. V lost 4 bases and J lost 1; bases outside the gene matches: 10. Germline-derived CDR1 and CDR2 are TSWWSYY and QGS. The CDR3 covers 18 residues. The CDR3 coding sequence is TGTGCTCTTGGGGGGAGGACTGGGGGATACCAAATCACCGATAAACTCATCTTT. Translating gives CALGGRTGGYQITDKLIF.

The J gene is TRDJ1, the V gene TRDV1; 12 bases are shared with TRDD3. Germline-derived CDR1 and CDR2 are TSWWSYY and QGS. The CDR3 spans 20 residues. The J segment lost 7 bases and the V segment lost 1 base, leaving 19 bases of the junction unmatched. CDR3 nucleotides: TGTGCTCTTGGGGAACGAAGCAGGGTTGTACTGGGGGATACCAGGGGTAAACTCATCTTT. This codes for CALGERSRVVLGDTRGKLIF.

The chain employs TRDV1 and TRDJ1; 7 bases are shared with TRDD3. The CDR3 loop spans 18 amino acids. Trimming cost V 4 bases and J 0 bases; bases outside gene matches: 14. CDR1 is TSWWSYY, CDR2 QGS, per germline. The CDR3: CALGAITWGPPYTDKLIF. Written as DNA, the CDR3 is TGTGCTCTTGGGGCCATCACCTGGGGGCCCCCGTACACCGATAAACTCATCTTT.

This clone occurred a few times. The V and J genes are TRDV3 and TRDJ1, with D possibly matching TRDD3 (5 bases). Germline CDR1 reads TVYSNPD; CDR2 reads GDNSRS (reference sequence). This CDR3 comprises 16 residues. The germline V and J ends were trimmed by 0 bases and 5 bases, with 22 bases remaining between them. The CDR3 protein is CAFRRLRGGHADKLIF. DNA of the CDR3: TGTGCCTTTAGAAGACTACGAGGGGGCCACGCGGATAAACTCATCTTT.

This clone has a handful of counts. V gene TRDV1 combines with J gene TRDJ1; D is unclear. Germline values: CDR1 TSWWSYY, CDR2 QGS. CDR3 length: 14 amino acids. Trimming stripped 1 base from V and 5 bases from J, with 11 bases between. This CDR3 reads CALGEPDQGDKLIF. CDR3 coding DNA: TGTGCTCTTGGGGAACCCGACCAAGGGGATAAACTCATCTTT.

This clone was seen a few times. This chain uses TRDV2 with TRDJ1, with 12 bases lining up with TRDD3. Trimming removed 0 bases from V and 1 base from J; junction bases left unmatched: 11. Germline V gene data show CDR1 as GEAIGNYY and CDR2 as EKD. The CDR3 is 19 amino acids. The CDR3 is CACDTDPYWGIPSTDKLIF. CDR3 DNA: TGTGCCTGTGACACCGACCCCTACTGGGGGATACCTTCCACCGATAAACTCATCTTT.

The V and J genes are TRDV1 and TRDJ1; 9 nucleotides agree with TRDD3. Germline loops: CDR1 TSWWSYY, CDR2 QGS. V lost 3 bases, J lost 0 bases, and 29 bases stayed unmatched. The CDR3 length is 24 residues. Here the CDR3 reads CALGDKIQPSFLGDAHSYTDKLIF. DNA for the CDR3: TGTGCTCTTGGGGACAAGATACAGCCTTCCTTCCTGGGGGATGCCCACTCATACACCGATAAACTCATCTTT.

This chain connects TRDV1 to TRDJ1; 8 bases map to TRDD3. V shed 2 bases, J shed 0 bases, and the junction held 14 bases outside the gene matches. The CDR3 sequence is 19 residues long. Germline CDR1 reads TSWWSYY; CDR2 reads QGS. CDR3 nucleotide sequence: TGTGCTCTTGGGGAAACTACCGTACTGGGGGCCCACTACACCGATAAACTCATCTTT. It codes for CALGETTVLGAHYTDKLIF.

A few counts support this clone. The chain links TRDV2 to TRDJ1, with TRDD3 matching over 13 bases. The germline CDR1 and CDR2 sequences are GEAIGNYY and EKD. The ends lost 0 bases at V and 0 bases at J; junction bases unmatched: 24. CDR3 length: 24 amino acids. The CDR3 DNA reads TGTGCCTGTGACACCGAGCAGAGTGCTTCCAATATCACTGGGGGATACGGGCACACCGATAAACTCATCTTT. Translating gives CACDTEQSASNITGGYGHTDKLIF.

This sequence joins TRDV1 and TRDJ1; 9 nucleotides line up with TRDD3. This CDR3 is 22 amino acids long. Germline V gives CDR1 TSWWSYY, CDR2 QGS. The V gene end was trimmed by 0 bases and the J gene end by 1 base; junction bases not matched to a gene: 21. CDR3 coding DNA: TGTGCTCTTGGGGAACTAAGATCCGGCCAAGCGGGGGATACATTAACCACCGATAAACTCATCTTT. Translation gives CALGELRSGQAGDTLTTDKLIF.

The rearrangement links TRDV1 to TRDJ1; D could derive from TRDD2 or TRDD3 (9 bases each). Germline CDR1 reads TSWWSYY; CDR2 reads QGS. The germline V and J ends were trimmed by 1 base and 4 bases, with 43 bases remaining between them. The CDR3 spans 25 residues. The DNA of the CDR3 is TGTGCTCTTGGGGAACCCCCTCGGCCTTCCTACGTTAGAGGGGGATACCCACGTGTGATCGATAAACTCATCTTT. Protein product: CALGEPPRPSYVRGGYPRVIDKLIF.

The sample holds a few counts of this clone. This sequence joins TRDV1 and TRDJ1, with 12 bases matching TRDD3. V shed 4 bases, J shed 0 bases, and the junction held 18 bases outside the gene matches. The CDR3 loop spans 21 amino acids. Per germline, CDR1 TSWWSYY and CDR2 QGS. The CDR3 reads CALGGDSRTGGYRVYTDKLIF. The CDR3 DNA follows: TGTGCTCTTGGGGGAGATTCCCGTACTGGGGGATACAGGGTGTACACCGATAAACTCATCTTT.

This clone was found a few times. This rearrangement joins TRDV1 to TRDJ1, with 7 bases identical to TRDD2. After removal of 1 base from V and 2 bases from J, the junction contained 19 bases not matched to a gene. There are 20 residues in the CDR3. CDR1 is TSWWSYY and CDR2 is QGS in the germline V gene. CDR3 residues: CALGEPFLGWRVGGTDKLIF. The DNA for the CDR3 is TGTGCTCTTGGGGAACCCTTCCTCGGCTGGCGCGTAGGGGGGACCGATAAACTCATCTTT.

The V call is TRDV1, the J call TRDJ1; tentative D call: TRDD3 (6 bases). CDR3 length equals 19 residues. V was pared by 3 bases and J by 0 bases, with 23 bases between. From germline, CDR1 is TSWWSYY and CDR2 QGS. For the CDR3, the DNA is TGTGCTCTTGGGGACCGGGGCCGGGGGAACGGCTTTGACACCGATAAACTCATCTTT. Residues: CALGDRGRGNGFDTDKLIF.

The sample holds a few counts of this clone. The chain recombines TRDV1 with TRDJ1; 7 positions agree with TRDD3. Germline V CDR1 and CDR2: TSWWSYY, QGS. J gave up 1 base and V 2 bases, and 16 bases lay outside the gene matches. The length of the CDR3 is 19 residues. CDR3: CALGEVFPRTGDGTDKLIF. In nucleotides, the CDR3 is TGTGCTCTTGGGGAAGTTTTCCCCCGTACTGGGGATGGCACCGATAAACTCATCTTT.